Following are 29 T cell receptor beta chains from one sample sequenced in a study of blood T cell repertoires in COVID-19. The data were produced by immunoSEQ multiplex PCR, yet TCRdb's version contains in-frame clones alone and is incomplete. The sample shows a few hundred thousand clones, around 82% of them seen only once. What was sequenced was peripheral blood. The receptor source for this set is a woman between 65 and 79 years old with acute or convalescent COVID-19.

The chain recombines TRBV5-6 with TRBJ1-2, with D possibly being TRBD1 (6 bases). Trimming shortened V by 4 bases and J by 2 bases, and 12 bases separated the two germline ends. The CDR3 has 14 amino acids. CDR1 and CDR2 from the germline V gene are SGHDT and YYEEEE. This CDR3 reads CASSRRTGNYGYTF. Written as DNA, the CDR3 is TGTGCCAGCAGCCGACGCACAGGGAACTATGGCTACACCTTC.

The chain couples TRBV18 to TRBJ2-7; D possibly corresponds to TRBD1 (5 bases). The V end lost 0 bases, the J end lost 6 bases, and 9 bases lay between the germline ends. Germline assignment: CDR1 KGHSH and CDR2 LQKENI. The CDR3 is made up of 13 amino acids. CDR3: CASSPPVGAEQYF. In DNA, the CDR3 is TGTGCCAGCTCACCACCGGTAGGGGCCGAGCAGTACTTC.

This clone came up a few times. This sequence joins TRBV5-4 and TRBJ2-7; no reliable D call. The germline gives CDR1 SGHNT, CDR2 YYREEE (reference sequence). The CDR3 sequence is 14 residues long. V gave up 4 bases and J gave up 2 bases, with 13 bases separating them. The CDR3 nucleotides are TGTGCCAGCAGCACCCGACAAAAACCCTACGAGCAGTACGTC. Translation: CASSTRQKPYEQYV.

The chain joins TRBV7-3 to TRBJ1-4, with D unclear. This CDR3 contains 15 residues. V was cut by 6 bases and J by 2 bases, with 13 bases left in between. The germline V gene has CDR1 SGHTA and CDR2 FQGTGA. The CDR3 sequence: CASRLHISTNEKLFF. The CDR3 nucleotides are TGTGCCAGCAGGTTACATATTAGCACTAATGAAAAACTGTTTTTT.

The chain joins TRBV5-4 to TRBJ2-1; tentative D call: TRBD1 (5 bases). V was pared by 0 bases and J by 3 bases, with 13 bases between. The CDR3 contains 16 residues. Germline V gene data show CDR1 as SGHNT and CDR2 as YYREEE (reference sequence). The CDR3 region has the DNA TGTGCCAGCAGCTTGGGCAGGGTGAACCGCTACAATGAGCAGTTCTTC. This encodes CASSLGRVNRYNEQFF.

This clone was seen a handful of times. The chain links TRBV12-3 or TRBV12-4 to TRBJ1-2, with D hard to call. The V gene lost 4 bases and the J gene lost 4 bases, with 7 bases spanning the gap. CDR3 length equals 12 residues. DNA for the CDR3: TGTGCCAGCAGTTGGCAAAGCTATGGCTACACCTTC. It translates to CASSWQSYGYTF.

This sequence joins TRBV19 and TRBJ2-7; D perhaps matches TRBD2 (6 bases). Germline V lookup: CDR1 LNHDA, CDR2 SQIVND (reference sequence). CDR3 length: 16 residues. V was shortened by 0 bases and J by 3 bases, with 15 bases between the two germline ends. CDR3 DNA sequence: TGTGCCAGTAGTATAGACATGACTAGGCAGCACTACGAGCAGTACTTC. Translation: CASSIDMTRQHYEQYF.

The CDR3 DNA sequence: TGTGCCAGTAGTCTGGGACAGGGTGGATACGAGCAGTACTTC. It specifies CASSLGQGGYEQYF. This chain connects TRBV19 to TRBJ2-7; 9 positions agree with TRBD1. The CDR3 sequence is 14 residues long. Germline assignment: CDR1 LNHDA and CDR2 SQIVND (reference sequence). V dropped 5 bases and J dropped 4; count of bases not matched to a gene: 6.

This rearrangement joins TRBV5-1 to TRBJ1-1, with 12 positions matching TRBD1. V shed 4 bases, J shed 6 bases, and the junction held 7 bases outside the gene matches. Germline V gene sequence: CDR1 SGHRS, CDR2 YFSETQ. The CDR3 is made up of 15 amino acids. In DNA form, the CDR3 reads TGCGCCAGCAGCCTAGGGACAGGGGGCCCTTCTGAAGCTTTCTTT. Translation: CASSLGTGGPSEAFF.

The chain couples TRBV10-1 to TRBJ2-2; TRBD2 might be the D (6 bases). In germline, CDR1 is WNHNN, CDR2 SYGVQD (reference sequence). Trimming removed 3 bases at V and 13 bases at J, with 9 bases between. The length of the CDR3 is 11 residues. CDR3 nucleotides: TGCGCCAGCAGTGATACGGAGGGGCTGTTTTTT. Translating gives CASSDTEGLFF.

The rearrangement uses TRBV25-1 and TRBJ1-1, with a possible D match to TRBD1 (5 bases). Germline loops: CDR1 MGHDK, CDR2 SYGVNS. The CDR3 has 17 amino acids. The V end lost 1 base, the J end lost 4 bases, and 19 bases lay between the germline ends. The CDR3 region is CASSESPQGWVGTEAFF. In DNA, the CDR3 is TGTGCCAGCAGTGAATCCCCCCAGGGCTGGGTCGGCACTGAAGCTTTCTTT.

This rearrangement joins TRBV6-6 to TRBJ1-1, with D maybe TRBD1 (6 bases). The CDR3 runs to 17 residues. The germline V and J ends were trimmed by 5 bases and 0 bases, with 19 bases remaining between them. Germline V gene data show CDR1 as MNHNY and CDR2 as SVGAGI (reference sequence). The CDR3 sequence is CASSLVRGRYMNTEAFF. The CDR3 DNA follows: TGTGCCAGCAGTCTGGTCAGGGGCAGATATATGAACACTGAAGCTTTCTTT.

The chain couples TRBV7-2 to TRBJ2-5, with TRBD1 identical over 7 bases. Germline CDR1 and CDR2: SGHTA and FQGNSA. The CDR3 covers 18 residues. The ends lost 1 base at V and 5 bases at J; junction bases unmatched: 16. For the CDR3, the DNA is TGTGCCAGCAGCTTAGTCTCTATGACCCCCGGGACAGATGAGACCCAGTACTTC. This gives the protein CASSLVSMTPGTDETQYF.

In this sample, this clone turned up a few times. The rearrangement uses TRBV21-1 and TRBJ1-3; the table's D call, TRBD1, has no DNA check behind it. TRBV21-1 is assigned pseudogene status. This CDR3 is 17 amino acids long. The CDR3 sequence: CASIGDRVCPYGNTIYF. The CDR3 DNA is TGTGCCAGCATAGGGGACAGGGTCTGTCCATACGGAAACACCATATATTTT.

In its sample, this clone was seen a few times. The chain couples TRBV5-1 to TRBJ2-2, with 9 positions matching TRBD1. CDR1 SGHRS and CDR2 YFSETQ come from the germline V gene. Trimming cost V 4 bases and J 6 bases; bases outside gene matches: 13. CDR3 length equals 17 residues. The CDR3 sequence: CASSPVPAGQGSGELFF. In DNA, the CDR3 is TGCGCCAGCAGCCCCGTACCCGCGGGACAGGGCTCCGGGGAGCTGTTTTTT.

This chain connects TRBV30 to TRBJ2-4; a possible D gene is TRBD1 (5 bases). Between the trimmed V and J ends, which lost 0 bases and 3 bases, there was a span of 12 bases. The CDR3 has 15 amino acids. CDR1 and CDR2 from the germline V gene are GTSNPN and SVGIG (reference sequence). CDR3 bases: TGTGCCTGGAGTGTAAGACAGCGCGGCAAAAACATTCAGTACTTC. This sequence encodes CAWSVRQRGKNIQYF.

In nucleotides, the CDR3 is TGTGCCAGCAGCCCTCTAGCGGGTGAGGCGTCAGATACGCAGTATTTT. This sequence encodes CASSPLAGEASDTQYF. The rearrangement uses TRBV11-1 and TRBJ2-3; TRBD2 aligns across 8 bases. Germline-derived CDR1 and CDR2 are SGHAT and FQDESV (reference sequence). The CDR3 has 16 residues. V was pared by 5 bases and J by 4 bases, with 11 bases of the junction left unmatched.

The chain combines TRBV3-1 (or the pseudogene TRBV3-2) with TRBJ2-7; 11 bases are a match to TRBD2. V lost 5 bases and J lost 7; bases outside the gene matches: 13. This CDR3 contains 16 residues. The germline gives CDR1 LGHDT, CDR2 YNNKEL (reference sequence). DNA of the CDR3: TGTGCCAGCAGCGGTACCGGGACTAGCGGAACGGGGGAGCAGTACTTC. Protein: CASSGTGTSGTGEQYF.

This chain connects TRBV21-1 to TRBJ2-3; TRBD1, the table's D call, was not compared with the DNA. TRBV21-1 is termed a pseudogene. There are 18 residues in the CDR3. The CDR3 reads CASVGGNVGGLSTDTQYF. In DNA form, the CDR3 reads TGTGCCAGCGTAGGGGGTAACGTTGGGGGTTTAAGCACAGATACGCAGTATTTT.

The chain employs TRBV7-2 and TRBJ2-7; possible D gene TRBD1, 7 bases. The V end was cut by 2 bases, the J end by 4 bases, with 15 bases between. The CDR3 is 15 residues long. The V gene's germline CDR1 is SGHTA and CDR2 FQGNSA. CDR3 DNA sequence: TGTGCCAGCAGCTTACAGGGGGGCTTCGGGTACGAGCAGTACTTC. Its protein product is CASSLQGGFGYEQYF.

V usage is TRBV30 and J usage is TRBJ1-4, with D unresolved. Trimming pared 1 base from V and 8 bases from J, leaving 14 bases between. CDR3 length: 14 residues. Germline V gives CDR1 GTSNPN, CDR2 SVGIG (reference sequence). In nucleotides, the CDR3 is TGTGCCTGGAGTGGGATTCCTCGCGGGGAAAAACTGTTTTTT. Translating gives CAWSGIPRGEKLFF.

The chain has TRBV19 and TRBJ2-5; D perhaps matches TRBD1 (6 bases). Germline-derived CDR1 and CDR2 are LNHDA and SQIVND (reference sequence). V lost 7 bases and J 2 bases, leaving 17 bases between the germline ends. The CDR3 runs to 15 residues. In DNA form, the CDR3 reads TGTGCCAGTACCGCCAACGAGGGGGTACAAGAGACCCAGTACTTC. As protein: CASTANEGVQETQYF.

This chain uses TRBV30 with TRBJ1-4, with TRBD1 identical over 9 bases. The junction had 10 bases not matched to a gene; V was cut back by 1 base and J by 13 bases. Looked up from germline, CDR1 is GTSNPN and CDR2 is SVGIG (reference sequence). The CDR3 sequence is 14 residues long. This CDR3 is CAWSAPGQGIILFF. The CDR3 coding sequence is TGTGCCTGGAGTGCCCCGGGACAGGGCATCATACTGTTTTTT.

This sequence joins TRBV30 and TRBJ1-1, with D perhaps matching TRBD1 (5 bases). This CDR3 spans 11 amino acids. Trimming took off 3 bases at V and 10 bases at J, with 12 bases between the two ends. In germline, CDR1 is GTSNPN, CDR2 SVGIG (reference sequence). This CDR3 is CAWSGRVAAFF. The CDR3 DNA follows: TGTGCCTGGAGCGGCAGGGTCGCAGCTTTCTTT.

The chain carries TRBV28 and TRBJ2-7; 7 bases align to TRBD2. Germline V lookup: CDR1 MDHEN, CDR2 SYDVKM. J was trimmed by 4 bases and V by 3 bases; bases with no gene match: 6. The CDR3 has 14 residues. The CDR3 nucleotides read TGTGCCAGCAGTTTCTTGGACGGGGGGTACGAGCAGTACTTC. Amino acids: CASSFLDGGYEQYF.

This CDR3 reads CASSPPPGLAGFNTGELFF. The CDR3 DNA reads TGTGCCAGCAGTCCCCCACCGGGACTAGCGGGGTTCAACACCGGGGAGCTGTTTTTT. This chain connects TRBV6-2 or TRBV6-3 to TRBJ2-2, with 13 bases lining up with TRBD2. CDR3 length equals 19 residues. The V gene's germline CDR1 is MNHEY and CDR2 SVGEGT. The V segment lost 5 bases and the J segment 2 bases; nucleotides outside the gene matches: 11.

The V and J genes are TRBV27 and TRBJ1-1; D is undetermined. The CDR3 runs to 14 residues. The germline CDR1 and CDR2 sequences are MNHEY and SMNVEV (reference sequence). V lost 5 bases to trimming and J lost 7 bases, with 17 bases between them. In DNA form, the CDR3 reads TGTGCCAGCAGTGAAAACGACAAAACCCTTGAAGCTTTCTTT. Its protein product is CASSENDKTLEAFF.

V gene TRBV7-2 combines with J gene TRBJ1-5; D unclear. Germline assignment: CDR1 SGHTA and CDR2 FQGNSA. CDR3 length: 15 amino acids. V lost 2 bases to trimming and J lost 7 bases, with 15 bases between them. CDR3 residues: CASSLTLVPGQPQHF. CDR3 bases: TGTGCCAGCAGCTTAACCCTCGTGCCGGGGCAGCCCCAGCATTTT.

CDR3 nucleotides: TGTGCCAGCAGATCCAAAGGGGGGGCCCGGACCGGGGAGCTGTTTTTT. Translation gives CASRSKGGARTGELFF. V gene TRBV2 combines with J gene TRBJ2-2; D is possibly TRBD2 (7 bases). Germline V gene lookup returns CDR1 SNHLY and CDR2 FYNNEI. V lost 6 bases to trimming and J lost 5 bases, with 19 bases between them. The CDR3 runs to 16 residues. Filled out from reference TRBV2 and TRBJ2-2, the complete variable domain reads EPEVTQTPSHQVTQMGQEVILRCVPISNHLYFYWYRQILGQKVEFLVSFYNNEISEKSEIFDDQFSVERPDGSNFTLKIRSTKLEDSAMYFCASRSKGGARTGELFFGEGSRLTVL.